Listed below are T cell receptor beta chains from one sample, sequenced in a study of blood T cell repertoires in COVID-19. The assay was immunoSEQ multiplex PCR, and TCRdb's table has in-frame clones only and misses some. The sample contains 150,000 to 200,000 clones, roughly 77% of which appear only once. The sequenced material came from peripheral blood. The receptors here all came from a middle-aged woman with COVID-19, enrolled during active disease. CDR3s include the opening cysteine and the closing phenylalanine or tryptophan. The order of the fields is D gene, J gene, clone size, V gene, CDR3 DNA, CDR3 protein. D genes are given only for firm matches. Size tells how often a clone was seen (once, few, many) or the class of an expanded clone, and some rows leave it out.

. TRBJ1-2 . TRBV30 TGTGCCTGGAGTGTTGGGCCAGGGGTTCGGGGTGGCTACACCTTC CAWSVGPGVRGGYTF
TRBD2 TRBJ2-3 . TRBV5-1 TGCGCCAGCAGCTTGGCGGGGACTAGCGGGTCAGATACGCAGTATTTT CASSLAGTSGSDTQYF
. TRBJ1-1 . TRBV7-9 TGTGCCAGCAGACCCGACGGGACTGAAGCTTTCTTT CASRPDGTEAFF
. TRBJ1-1 . TRBV12-3/TRBV12-4 TGTGCCAGCAGCCCCGGACACCTCCCTGAAGCTTTCTTT CASSPGHLPEAFF
. TRBJ1-1 few TRBV6-5 TGTGCCAGCAGCTGGGGACAGAACACTGAAGCTTTCTTT CASSWGQNTEAFF
. TRBJ1-1 few TRBV19 TGTGCCAGTAGTATAACCAGGGTTAACACTGAAGCTTTCTTT CASSITRVNTEAFF
. TRBJ2-3 . TRBV5-1 TGCGCCAGCAGCACTAACCCGACAGGCACTACTAGCACAGATACGCAGTATTTT CASSTNPTGTTSTDTQYF
. TRBJ1-1 . TRBV30 TGTGCCTGGAACAGGGCCCTCAACACTGAAGCTTTCTTT CAWNRALNTEAFF
. TRBJ2-1 few TRBV18 TGTGCCAGCTCACCACCTGGTCCGGATGAGCAGTTCTTC CASSPPGPDEQFF
TRBD1 TRBJ1-2 . TRBV5-1 TGCGCCAGCAGCTCGGTAACAGGGGAAGTTAGCGGCTACACCTTC CASSSVTGEVSGYTF
. TRBJ2-3 . TRBV6-5 TGTGCCAGCAGTTACCAGGGTAGCGGTACGGATACGCAGTATTTT CASSYQGSGTDTQYF